These T cell receptor beta chains were read from a single sample in a study of human T cells and chemical hapten exposure. TCRdb analysed the RACE reads with MiXCR anew, one entry per CDR3 protein. The sample has approximately 91,000 distinct CDR3 sequences, roughly 11% seen once. Source: whole blood, taken in connection with sensitization to the hapten diphenylcyclopropenone (DPC). Every receptor here comes from a man aged 18 to 29 with alopecia areata. Some clones in this sample may be carry-over from other donors' samples. CDR3s include the opening cysteine and the closing phenylalanine or tryptophan. The size entry is marked missing in some rows and otherwise reads once, few, many or a size class.

>TRBJ1-6|TRBV7-3|-
CASSLRDSPLHF
>TRBJ2-1|TRBV4-1|many
CASSQGRHEQFF
>TRBJ2-2|TRBV4-1|few
CASSPLLNTGELFF
>TRBJ1-4|TRBV18|-
CASSHGTDATNEKLFF
>TRBJ2-2|TRBV5-1|many
CASSPSFTGELFF
>TRBJ2-5|TRBV11-3|-
CASSRDRASETQYF
>TRBJ2-3|TRBV7-2|many
CASNRFGLAGGRSTDTQYF
>TRBJ1-3|TRBV7-2|few
CASSFWTGPGNTIYF
>TRBJ2-4|TRBV29-1|-
CSVPLENIQYF
>TRBJ1-2|TRBV18|many
CASSPGTQSYGYTF
>TRBJ2-1|TRBV7-9|few
CASSDFVGTETYNEQFF
>TRBJ2-7|TRBV20-1|few
CSARDDPRGTYEQYF